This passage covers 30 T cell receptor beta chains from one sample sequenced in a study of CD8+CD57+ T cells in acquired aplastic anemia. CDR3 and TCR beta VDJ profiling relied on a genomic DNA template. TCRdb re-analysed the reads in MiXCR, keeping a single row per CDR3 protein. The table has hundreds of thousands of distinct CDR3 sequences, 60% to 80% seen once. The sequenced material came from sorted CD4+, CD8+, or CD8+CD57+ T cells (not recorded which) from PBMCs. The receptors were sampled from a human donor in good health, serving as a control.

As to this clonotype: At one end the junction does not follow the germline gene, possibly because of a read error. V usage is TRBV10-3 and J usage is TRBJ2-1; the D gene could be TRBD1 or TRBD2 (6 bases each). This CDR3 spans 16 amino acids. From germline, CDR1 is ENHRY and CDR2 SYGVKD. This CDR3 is CASSYSTGLAMNEQFF. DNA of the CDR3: TGTGCCAGCAGTTACTCAACAGGGCTAGCGATGAATGAGCAGTTCTTC.

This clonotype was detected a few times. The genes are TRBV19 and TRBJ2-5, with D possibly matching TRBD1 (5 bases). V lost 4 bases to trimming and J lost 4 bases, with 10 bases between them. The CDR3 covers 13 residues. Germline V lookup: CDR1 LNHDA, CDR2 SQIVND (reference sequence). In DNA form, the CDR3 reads TGTGCCAGTAGTACTTCAGGGTTAGAGACCCAGTACTTC. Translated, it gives CASSTSGLETQYF.

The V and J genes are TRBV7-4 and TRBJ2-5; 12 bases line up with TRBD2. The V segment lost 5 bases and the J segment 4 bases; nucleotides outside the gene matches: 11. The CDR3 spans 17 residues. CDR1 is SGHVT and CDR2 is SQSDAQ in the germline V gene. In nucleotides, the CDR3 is TGTGCCAGCAGCACTACTAGCGGGGGGAGGCGGCGAGAGACCCAGTACTTC. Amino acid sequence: CASSTTSGGRRRETQYF.

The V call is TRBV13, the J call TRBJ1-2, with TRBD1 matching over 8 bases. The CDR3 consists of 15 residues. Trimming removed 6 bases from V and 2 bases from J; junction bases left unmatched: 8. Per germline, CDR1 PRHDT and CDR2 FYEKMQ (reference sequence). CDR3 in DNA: TGTGCCAGCAGTTTAACGACAGGGGTGAACTATGGCTACACCTTC. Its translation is CASSLTTGVNYGYTF.

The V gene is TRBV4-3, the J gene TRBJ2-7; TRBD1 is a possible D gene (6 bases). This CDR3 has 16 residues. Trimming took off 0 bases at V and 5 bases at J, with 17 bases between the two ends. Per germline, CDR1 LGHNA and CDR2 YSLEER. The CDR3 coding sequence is TGCGCCAGCAGCCAAGATTACCCAGGGGACCTACACGAGCAGTACTTC. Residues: CASSQDYPGDLHEQYF.

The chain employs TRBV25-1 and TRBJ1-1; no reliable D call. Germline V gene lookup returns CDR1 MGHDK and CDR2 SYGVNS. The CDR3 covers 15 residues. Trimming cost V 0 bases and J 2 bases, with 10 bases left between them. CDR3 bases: TGTGCCAGCAGTGAATACGGCAGGTTTAACACTGAAGCTTTCTTT. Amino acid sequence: CASSEYGRFNTEAFF.

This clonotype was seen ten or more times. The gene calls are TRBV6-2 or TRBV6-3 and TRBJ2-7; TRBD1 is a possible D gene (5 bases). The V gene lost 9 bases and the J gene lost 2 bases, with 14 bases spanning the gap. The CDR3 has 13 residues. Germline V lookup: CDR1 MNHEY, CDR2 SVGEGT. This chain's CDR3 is CASIQTAPYEQYF. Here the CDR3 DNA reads TGTGCCAGTATCCAGACAGCACCCTACGAGCAGTACTTC.

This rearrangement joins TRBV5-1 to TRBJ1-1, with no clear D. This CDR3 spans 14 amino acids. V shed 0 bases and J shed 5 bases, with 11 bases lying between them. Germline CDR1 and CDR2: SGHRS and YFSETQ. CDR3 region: CASSLGDQGTEAFF. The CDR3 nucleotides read TGCGCCAGCAGCTTGGGAGACCAAGGGACTGAAGCTTTCTTT. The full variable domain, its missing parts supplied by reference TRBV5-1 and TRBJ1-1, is KAGVTQTPRYLIKTRGQQVTLSCSPISGHRSVSWYQQTPGQGLQFLFEYFSETQRNKGNFPGRFSGRQFSNSRSEMNVSTLELGDSALYLCASSLGDQGTEAFFGQGTRLTVV.

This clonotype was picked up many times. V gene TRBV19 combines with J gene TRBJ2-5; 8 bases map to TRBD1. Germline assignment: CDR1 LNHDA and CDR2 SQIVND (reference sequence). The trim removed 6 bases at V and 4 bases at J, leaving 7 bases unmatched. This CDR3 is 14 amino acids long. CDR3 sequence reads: CASSAGTGGETQYF. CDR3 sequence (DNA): TGTGCCAGTAGCGCCGGGACAGGAGGAGAGACCCAGTACTTC.

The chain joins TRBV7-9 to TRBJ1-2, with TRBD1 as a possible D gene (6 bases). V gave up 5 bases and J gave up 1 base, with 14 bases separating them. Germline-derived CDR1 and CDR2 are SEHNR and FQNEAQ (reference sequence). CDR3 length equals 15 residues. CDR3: CASSRYRDFNYGYTF. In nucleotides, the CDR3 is TGTGCCAGCAGCCGGTACAGGGATTTTAACTATGGCTACACCTTC.

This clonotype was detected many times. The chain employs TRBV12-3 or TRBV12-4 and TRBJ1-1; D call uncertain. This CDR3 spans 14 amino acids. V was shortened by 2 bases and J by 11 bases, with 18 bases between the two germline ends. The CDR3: CASSLYQSNIDAFF. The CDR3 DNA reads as TGTGCCAGCAGTTTATATCAGTCTAATATAGATGCTTTCTTT.

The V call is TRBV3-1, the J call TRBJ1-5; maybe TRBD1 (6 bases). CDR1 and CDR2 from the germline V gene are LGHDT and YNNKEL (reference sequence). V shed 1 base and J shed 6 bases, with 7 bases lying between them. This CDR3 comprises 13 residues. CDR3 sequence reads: CASSQGGAQPQHF. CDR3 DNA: TGTGCCAGCAGCCAAGGGGGGGCTCAGCCCCAGCATTTT. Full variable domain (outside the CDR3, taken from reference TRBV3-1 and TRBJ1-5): DTAVSQTPKYLVTQMGNDKSIKCEQNLGHDTMYWYKQDSKKFLKIMFSYNNKELIINETVPNRFSPKSPDKAHLNLHINSLELGDSAVYFCASSQGGAQPQHFGDGTRLSIL.

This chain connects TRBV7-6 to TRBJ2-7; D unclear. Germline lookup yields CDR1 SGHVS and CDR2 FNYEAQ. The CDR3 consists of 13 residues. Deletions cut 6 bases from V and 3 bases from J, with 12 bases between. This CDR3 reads CASSRYRDYEQYF. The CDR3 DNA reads TGTGCCAGCAGTAGATACAGAGACTACGAGCAGTACTTC.

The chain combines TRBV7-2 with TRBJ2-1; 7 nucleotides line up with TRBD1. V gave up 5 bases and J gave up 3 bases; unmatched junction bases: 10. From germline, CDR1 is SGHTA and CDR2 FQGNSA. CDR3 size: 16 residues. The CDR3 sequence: CASSADRATYYNEQFF. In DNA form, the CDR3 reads TGTGCCAGCAGCGCAGACAGGGCGACCTACTACAATGAGCAGTTCTTC.

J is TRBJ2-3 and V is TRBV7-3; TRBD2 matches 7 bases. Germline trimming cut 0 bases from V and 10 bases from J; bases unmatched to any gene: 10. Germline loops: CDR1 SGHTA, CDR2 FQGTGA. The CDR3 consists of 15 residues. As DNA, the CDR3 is TGTGCCAGCAGCTTAACGGCGGTGCCGGGAGGTGCGCAGTATTTT. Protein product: CASSLTAVPGGAQYF.

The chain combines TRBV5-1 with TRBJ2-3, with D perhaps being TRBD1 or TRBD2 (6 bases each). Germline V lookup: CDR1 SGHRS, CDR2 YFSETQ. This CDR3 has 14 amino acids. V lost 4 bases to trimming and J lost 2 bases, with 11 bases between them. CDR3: CASSLGGYTDTQYF. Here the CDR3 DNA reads TGCGCCAGCAGCCTGGGGGGCTACACAGATACGCAGTATTTT.

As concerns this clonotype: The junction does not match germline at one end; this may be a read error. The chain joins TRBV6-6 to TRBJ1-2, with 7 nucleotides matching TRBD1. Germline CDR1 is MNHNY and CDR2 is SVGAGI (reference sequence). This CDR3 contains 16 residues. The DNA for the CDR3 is TGTGTCAGCAGTCCCCTTCAGGGGGATCAGAGCTATGGCTACACCTTC. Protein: CVSSPLQGDQSYGYTF.

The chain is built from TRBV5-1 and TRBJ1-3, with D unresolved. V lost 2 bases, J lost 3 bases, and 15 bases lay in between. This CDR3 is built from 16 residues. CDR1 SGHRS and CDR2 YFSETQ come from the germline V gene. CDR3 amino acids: CASSFTSDRHGNTIYF. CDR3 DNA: TGCGCCAGCAGCTTTACTTCAGATAGGCATGGAAACACCATATATTTT. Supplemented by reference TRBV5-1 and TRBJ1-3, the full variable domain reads KAGVTQTPRYLIKTRGQQVTLSCSPISGHRSVSWYQQTPGQGLQFLFEYFSETQRNKGNFPGRFSGRQFSNSRSEMNVSTLELGDSALYLCASSFTSDRHGNTIYFGEGSWLTVV.

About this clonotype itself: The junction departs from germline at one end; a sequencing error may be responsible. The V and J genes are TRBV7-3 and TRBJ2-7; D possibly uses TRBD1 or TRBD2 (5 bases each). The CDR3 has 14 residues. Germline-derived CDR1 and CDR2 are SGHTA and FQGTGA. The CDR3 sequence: CASSVSGRVDEEYF. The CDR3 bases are TGTGCCAGCAGCGTGTCGGGACGAGTCGACGAGGAGTACTTC.

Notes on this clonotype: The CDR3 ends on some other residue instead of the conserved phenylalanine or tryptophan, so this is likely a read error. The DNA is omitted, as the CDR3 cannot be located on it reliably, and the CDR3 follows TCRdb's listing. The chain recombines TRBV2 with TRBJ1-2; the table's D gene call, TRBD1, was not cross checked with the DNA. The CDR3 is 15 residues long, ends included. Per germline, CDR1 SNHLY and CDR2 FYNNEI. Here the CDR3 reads CASSIDDSYGYTFAS.

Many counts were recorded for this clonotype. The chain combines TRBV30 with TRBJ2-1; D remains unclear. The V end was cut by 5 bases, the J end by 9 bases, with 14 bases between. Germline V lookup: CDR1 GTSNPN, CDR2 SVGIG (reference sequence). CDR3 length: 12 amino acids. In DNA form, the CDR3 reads TGTGCCTGGCGGTTTGGGGTAGGTGAGCAGTTCTTC. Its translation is CAWRFGVGEQFF.

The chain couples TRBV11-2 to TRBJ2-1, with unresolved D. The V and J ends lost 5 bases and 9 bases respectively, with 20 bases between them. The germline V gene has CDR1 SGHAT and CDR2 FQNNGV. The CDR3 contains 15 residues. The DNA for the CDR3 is TGTGCCAGCAGCACAAACGGCCACGAGACGTCTGAGCAGTTCTTC. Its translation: CASSTNGHETSEQFF. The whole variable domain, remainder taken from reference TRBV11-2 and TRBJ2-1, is EAGVAQSPRYKIIEKRQSVAFWCNPISGHATLYWYQQILGQGPKLLIQFQNNGVVDDSQLPKDRFSAERLKGVDSTLKIQPAKLEDSAVYLCASSTNGHETSEQFFGPGTRLTVL.

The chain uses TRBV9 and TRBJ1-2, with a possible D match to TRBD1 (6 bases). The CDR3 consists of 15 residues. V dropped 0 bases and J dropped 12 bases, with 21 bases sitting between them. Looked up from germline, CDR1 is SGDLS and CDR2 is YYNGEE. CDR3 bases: TGTGCCAGCAGCGTAGGAGGGGGTGGTTTAGCCGGAAACACCTTC. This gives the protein CASSVGGGGLAGNTF.

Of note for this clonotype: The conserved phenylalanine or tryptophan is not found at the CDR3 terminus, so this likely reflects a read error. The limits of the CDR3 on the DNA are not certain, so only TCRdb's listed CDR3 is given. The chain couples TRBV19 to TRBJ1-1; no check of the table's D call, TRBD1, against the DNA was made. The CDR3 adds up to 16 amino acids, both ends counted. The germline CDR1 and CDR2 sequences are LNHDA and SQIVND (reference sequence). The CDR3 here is CASRYTHAPGQPQHFV.

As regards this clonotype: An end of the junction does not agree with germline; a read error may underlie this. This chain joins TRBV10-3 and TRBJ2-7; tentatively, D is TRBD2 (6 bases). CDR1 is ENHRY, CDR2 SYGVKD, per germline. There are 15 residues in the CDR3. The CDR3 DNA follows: TGTGCCATTAGTGTTAGGTTAGCGGCGGTAGACGAGCAGTACTTT. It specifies CAISVRLAAVDEQYF.

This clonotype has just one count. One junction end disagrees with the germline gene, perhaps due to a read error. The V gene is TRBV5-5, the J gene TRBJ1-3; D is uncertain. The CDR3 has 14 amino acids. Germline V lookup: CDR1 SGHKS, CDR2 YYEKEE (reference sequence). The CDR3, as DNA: TGCGCCAGCAGTGCAACTAGCCTTGAAAACACCATATATTTT. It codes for CASSATSLENTIYF.

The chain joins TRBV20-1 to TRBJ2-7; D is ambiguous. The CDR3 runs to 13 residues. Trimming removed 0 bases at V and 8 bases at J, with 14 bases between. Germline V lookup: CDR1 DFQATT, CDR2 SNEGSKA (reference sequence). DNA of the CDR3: TGCAGTGCTAGAGAGGCGAGGTGTTTACAGCAGTACTTC. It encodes CSAREARCLQQYF.

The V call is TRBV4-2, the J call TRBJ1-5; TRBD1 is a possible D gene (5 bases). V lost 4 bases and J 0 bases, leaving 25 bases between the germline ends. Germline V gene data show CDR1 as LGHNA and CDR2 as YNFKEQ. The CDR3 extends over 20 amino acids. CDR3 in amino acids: CASSRVEGHGTHLSNQPQHF. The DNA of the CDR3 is TGTGCCAGCAGCCGAGTTGAGGGGCACGGGACTCATCTTAGCAATCAGCCCCAGCATTTT.

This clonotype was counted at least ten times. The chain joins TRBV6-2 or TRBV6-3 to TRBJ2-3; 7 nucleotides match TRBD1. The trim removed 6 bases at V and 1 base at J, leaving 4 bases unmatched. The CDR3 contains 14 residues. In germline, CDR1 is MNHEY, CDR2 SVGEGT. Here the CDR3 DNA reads TGTGCCAGCAGGCGAGGACAGGGCACAGATACGCAGTATTTT. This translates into CASRRGQGTDTQYF.

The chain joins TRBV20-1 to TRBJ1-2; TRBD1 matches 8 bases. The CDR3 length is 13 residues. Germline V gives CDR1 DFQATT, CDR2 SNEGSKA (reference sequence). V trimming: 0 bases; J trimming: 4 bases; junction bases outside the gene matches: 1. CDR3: CSARDTGGYGYTF. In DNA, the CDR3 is TGCAGTGCTAGAGATACAGGGGGCTATGGCTACACCTTC.